This T cell receptor (beta chain) comes out of a study of T-cell memory formation after mild COVID-19. As for this clonotype: Its target is unknown.

Study-level results: CD4+ bias marked clones expanding day 15 to 37, unlike balanced contracting clones.

Germline V CDR1 and CDR2: DFQATT, SNEGSKA (reference sequence). V lost 6 bases, J lost 2 bases, and 6 bases stayed unmatched. This CDR3 has 13 amino acids. MiXCR, applied by TCRdb to the 5' RACE reads, yields one record per CDR3 protein. Found here are around 420,000 distinct CDR3 sequences, about 24% of them singletons; the top ten hold 8.8%. The sample comprised PBMCs or a T cell subset sorted from them (not recorded which). The clonotype comes from an adult woman who had mild COVID-19 (a few samples of this study predate the infection). Cell type and time point are not known. V gene TRBV20-1 combines with J gene TRBJ2-7, with TRBD2 identical over 8 bases. The CDR3 reads CSASVTSAYEQYF. In DNA form, the CDR3 reads TGCAGTGCCTCCGTGACTAGCGCCTACGAGCAGTACTTC.